These 15 T cell receptor beta chains were all obtained from the same sample, sequenced in a study of regulatory T cells in long-lasting Graves disease. Library construction for TCR beta used iRepertoire HTBI primers and Arm-PCR of CDR3 regions. TCRdb analysed the multiplex PCR reads with MiXCR anew, one entry per CDR3 protein. The sample carries hundreds of thousands of distinct CDR3 sequences, about 22% recorded once. Time point of the sample: persistent/refractory GD, antithyroid drugs over 5 years with positive TRAb. The authors made the TCR library using RNA they extracted from PBMCs. Sequencing used peripheral blood mononuclear cells (PBMCs), obtained when the disease was refractory, from a patient treated with antithyroid drugs. The receptors come from a female donor with Graves disease.

This clonotype has only a few counts. The genes are TRBV20-1 and TRBJ2-4; 11 bases map to TRBD2. With 6 bases clipped from V and 6 bases from J, the junction kept 4 bases outside the gene matches. The length of the CDR3 is 13 residues. Germline lookup yields CDR1 DFQATT and CDR2 SNEGSKA (reference sequence). DNA for the CDR3: TGCAGTGCCCCGGGGACTAGCGGAAACATTCAGTACTTC. This gives the protein CSAPGTSGNIQYF.

The chain has TRBV6-1 and TRBJ1-1; tentatively, D is TRBD1 (6 bases). CDR1 and CDR2 (germline): MNHNS, SASEGT. V was pared by 6 bases and J by 5 bases, with 19 bases between. The length of the CDR3 is 15 residues. The DNA of the CDR3 is TGTGCCAGCAGAGAATACGGGGGGGCCCAAACTGAAGCTTTCTTT. This translates into CASREYGGAQTEAFF.

This clonotype was seen many times. This chain links TRBV28 with TRBJ2-7; D is uncertain. CDR3 length equals 14 residues. Per germline, CDR1 MDHEN and CDR2 SYDVKM. V was cut by 6 bases and J by 6 bases, with 18 bases left in between. CDR3 coding DNA: TGTGCCAGCAGCGACCCCTACGGAATCTCCGAGCAGTACTTC. It yields the protein CASSDPYGISEQYF. The entire variable domain, with the rest obtained from reference TRBV28 and TRBJ2-7, is as follows: DVKVTQSSRYLVKRTGEKVFLECVQDMDHENMFWYRQDPGLGLRLIYFSYDVKMKEKGDIPEGYSVSREKKERFSLILESASTNQTSMYLCASSDPYGISEQYFGPGTRLTVT.

The sample holds a few counts of this clonotype. The chain carries TRBV7-9 and TRBJ1-1, with D possibly being TRBD1 (6 bases). CDR1 and CDR2 from the germline V gene are SEHNR and FQNEAQ (reference sequence). The V gene lost 2 bases and the J gene lost 4 bases, with 11 bases spanning the gap. The length of the CDR3 is 14 residues. Written as DNA, the CDR3 is TGTGCCAGCAGCTTAAGAGGACAGAGCACTGAAGCTTTCTTT. It yields the protein CASSLRGQSTEAFF. Together with reference TRBV7-9 and TRBJ1-1, the CDR3 gives the full variable domain: DTGVSQNPRHKITKRGQNVTFRCDPISEHNRLYWYRQTLGQGPEFLTYFQNEAQLEKSRLLSDRFSAERPKGSFSTLEIQRTEQGDSAMYLCASSLRGQSTEAFFGQGTRLTVV.

This clonotype has at least ten counts. The rearrangement links TRBV6-1 to TRBJ1-5; D is uncertain. Germline-derived CDR1 and CDR2 are MNHNS and SASEGT. CDR3 length: 13 residues. V was cut by 10 bases and J by 1 base, with 11 bases left in between. The DNA of the CDR3 is TGTGCCATCTCGACTACGAGCAATCAGCCCCAGCATTTT. This gives the protein CAISTTSNQPQHF.

The chain has TRBV19 and TRBJ2-2, with D perhaps matching TRBD1 or TRBD2 (5 bases each). In germline, CDR1 is LNHDA, CDR2 SQIVND (reference sequence). The length of the CDR3 is 14 residues. V was trimmed by 3 bases and J by 5 bases, leaving 10 bases between them. The CDR3 coding sequence is TGTGCCAGTAGTATGGGAGCAGGGACCGGGGAGCTGTTTTTT. This codes for CASSMGAGTGELFF.

The chain is built from TRBV4-2 and TRBJ2-5; 8 positions match TRBD2. Germline lookup yields CDR1 LGHNA and CDR2 YNFKEQ. The CDR3 is made up of 15 amino acids. Trimming at V came to 3 bases and at J to 5 bases, leaving 8 bases not matched to a gene. CDR3 sequence (DNA): TGTGCCAGCAGCCACCCAGCGGGAGCTGAGGAGACCCAGTACTTC. It yields the protein CASSHPAGAEETQYF.

This clonotype came up a few times. V is TRBV6-2 or TRBV6-3 and J is TRBJ2-5, with 8 bases that match TRBD2. The trim removed 6 bases at V and 5 bases at J, leaving 5 bases unmatched. The CDR3 runs to 13 residues. CDR1 and CDR2 (germline): MNHEY, SVGEGT. The CDR3 sequence: CASSRTSLETQYF. The CDR3 DNA sequence: TGTGCCAGCAGCCGGACTAGCTTGGAGACCCAGTACTTC.

This rearrangement joins TRBV7-9 to TRBJ1-4, with 7 positions matching TRBD1. Germline V gene sequence: CDR1 SEHNR, CDR2 FQNEAQ (reference sequence). V lost 0 bases, J lost 4 bases, and 11 bases stayed unmatched. CDR3 length equals 18 residues. For the CDR3, the DNA is TGTGCCAGCAGCTTAGCACTCGGAGGGGGCGAGAGTAATGAAAAACTGTTTTTT. Encoded protein: CASSLALGGGESNEKLFF.

The genes are TRBV3-1 and TRBJ2-5; TRBD1 agrees at 8 bases. Germline V gives CDR1 LGHDT, CDR2 YNNKEL (reference sequence). The CDR3 runs to 13 residues. The trim removed 8 bases at V and 0 bases at J, leaving 2 bases unmatched. The CDR3, as DNA: TGTGCCAGCCGACAGGGGTACCAAGAGACCCAGTACTTC. It codes for CASRQGYQETQYF.

The chain uses TRBV7-9 and TRBJ1-2, with D possibly TRBD1 on 5 matching bases. CDR1 SEHNR and CDR2 FQNEAQ come from the germline V gene (reference sequence). V lost 3 bases and J lost 8, with 19 bases in between. CDR3 length: 15 residues. The CDR3 nucleotides are TGTGCCAGCAGCTTCTCGGGGTCGGGGCATGGAGGCTACACCTTC. Amino acids: CASSFSGSGHGGYTF.

This clonotype was seen a few times. This sequence joins TRBV15 and TRBJ2-7; a possible D gene is TRBD1 (6 bases). The V gene's germline CDR1 is LNHNV and CDR2 YYDKDF (reference sequence). The CDR3 extends over 15 amino acids. The ends were cut back, 4 bases at V and 4 bases at J, with 17 bases in the middle. The CDR3, as DNA: TGTGCCACCAGCAAATTTAGGGGACACCCTTACGAGCAGTACTTC. Translated, it gives CATSKFRGHPYEQYF. Full variable domain (outside the CDR3, taken from reference TRBV15 and TRBJ2-7): DAMVIQNPRYQVTQFGKPVTLSCSQTLNHNVMYWYQQKSSQAPKLLFHYYDKDFNNEADTPDNFQSRRPNTSFCFLDIRSPGLGDTAMYLCATSKFRGHPYEQYFGPGTRLTVT.

The chain has TRBV5-1 and TRBJ1-2; D is unclear. Germline V CDR1 and CDR2: SGHRS, YFSETQ. This CDR3 has 14 residues. Between the trimmed V and J ends, which lost 6 bases and 4 bases, there was a span of 16 bases. The CDR3: CASKATSDGYGYTF. The CDR3 DNA is TGCGCCAGCAAGGCAACCTCGGACGGCTATGGCTACACCTTC.

As regards this clonotype: This clone may be a read error of a much larger clone one base away. The chain carries TRBV7-2 and TRBJ2-5; perhaps TRBD1 as D (6 bases). There are 15 residues in the CDR3. Per germline, CDR1 SGHTA and CDR2 FQGNSA. Trimming stripped 6 bases from V and 1 base from J, with 15 bases between. The CDR3 loop reads CTSRNFGQSQETQYF. The DNA of the CDR3 is TGTACCAGCAGAAACTTCGGACAGAGCCAAGAGACCCAGTACTTC.

The V gene is TRBV5-1, the J gene TRBJ2-5; 8 nucleotides agree with TRBD2. V gave up 3 bases and J gave up 4 bases; unmatched junction bases: 17. The length of the CDR3 is 18 residues. The germline CDR1 and CDR2 sequences are SGHRS and YFSETQ. CDR3: CASSSSGTRAASGETQYF. CDR3 nucleotides: TGCGCCAGCAGCTCCTCCGGGACTAGAGCGGCTTCCGGAGAGACCCAGTACTTC.